A single sample gave rise to the 13 T cell receptor beta chains below, sequenced in a study of T cell responses to AZD1222 COVID-19 vaccine. Only in-frame clones appear in the TCRdb table, and some are missing; sequencing was by immunoSEQ multiplex PCR. The repertoire holds about 120,000 clones, approximately 90% seen once, with 6.9% in the top ten. The sample consisted of peripheral blood, taken on day 0 of AZD1222 vaccination. Receptor source: an adult in good health.

The chain carries TRBV7-9 and TRBJ1-2; unclear D gene. V was cut by 1 base and J by 5 bases, with 11 bases left in between. The CDR3 sequence is 14 residues long. Germline assignment: CDR1 SEHNR and CDR2 FQNEAQ (reference sequence). Here the CDR3 reads CASSLVEAGYGYTF. CDR3 in DNA: TGTGCCAGCAGCTTAGTCGAGGCAGGATATGGCTACACCTTC.

This clone was counted many times. The rearrangement joins TRBV2 to TRBJ1-1; D gene ambiguous. The germline V gene has CDR1 SNHLY and CDR2 FYNNEI. Trimming removed 7 bases from V and 10 bases from J, with 10 bases in between. The CDR3 sequence is 10 residues long. The CDR3 sequence: CASIGVVAFF. CDR3 DNA sequence: TGTGCCAGCATCGGGGTGGTAGCTTTCTTT.

The chain recombines TRBV6-5 with TRBJ2-7; D ambiguous. Trimming shortened V by 9 bases and J by 0 bases, and 18 bases separated the two germline ends. Germline-derived CDR1 and CDR2 are MNHEY and SVGAGI. The CDR3 contains 15 residues. The CDR3 DNA is TGTGCCAGTACCAAGTGGCCAGCGAACTCCTACGAGCAGTACTTC. Protein product: CASTKWPANSYEQYF.

The chain is built from TRBV19 and TRBJ1-2; the D gene is possibly TRBD1 (5 bases). V lost 3 bases and J 5 bases, leaving 13 bases between the germline ends. CDR3 length equals 14 residues. Germline V gene lookup returns CDR1 LNHDA and CDR2 SQIVND (reference sequence). CDR3 coding DNA: TGTGCCAGTAGTATCGCAGGCAGGGAGTATGGCTACACCTTC. Its protein is CASSIAGREYGYTF. The full variable domain, with the rest looked up from reference TRBV19 and TRBJ1-2, is DGGITQSPKYLFRKEGQNVTLSCEQNLNHDAMYWYRQDPGQGLRLIYYSQIVNDFQKGDIAEGYSVSREKKESFPLTVTSAQKNPTAFYLCASSIAGREYGYTFGSGTRLTVV.

V is TRBV28 and J is TRBJ1-6; unclear D gene. CDR1 is MDHEN, CDR2 SYDVKM, per germline. The germline V and J ends were trimmed by 1 base and 10 bases, with 11 bases remaining between them. This CDR3 contains 14 residues. CDR3 region: CASSLLAVASPLHF. The CDR3 region has the DNA TGTGCCAGCAGTTTATTGGCAGTAGCCTCACCCCTCCACTTT.

The CDR3 DNA reads as TGTGCCAGCTCACCACCGTACCGAGCGGGACCGGGGAAAGAGACCCAGTACTTC. It yields the protein CASSPPYRAGPGKETQYF. The genes are TRBV18 and TRBJ2-5; 7 bases map to TRBD2. V trimming: 0 bases; J trimming: 3 bases; junction bases outside the gene matches: 13. Germline CDR1 is KGHSH and CDR2 is LQKENI. The length of the CDR3 is 18 residues.

V gene TRBV27 combines with J gene TRBJ1-2; D might be TRBD1 (5 bases). With 4 bases removed from V and 4 bases from J, the gap between germline ends came to 13 bases. This CDR3 is built from 14 residues. The germline V gene encodes CDR1 MNHEY and CDR2 SMNVEV (reference sequence). The CDR3 loop is CASSSYAGIYGYTF. CDR3 coding DNA: TGTGCCAGCAGTTCGTATGCAGGGATCTATGGCTACACCTTC.

The chain carries TRBV4-2 and TRBJ1-6, with TRBD1 as a possible D gene (6 bases). The germline V gene has CDR1 LGHNA and CDR2 YNFKEQ. The CDR3 runs 14 residues. Trimming removed 0 bases at V and 10 bases at J, with 10 bases between. The CDR3 reads CASSQEQGNSPLHF. CDR3 coding DNA: TGTGCCAGCAGCCAAGAACAGGGTAACTCACCCCTCCACTTT.

This chain joins TRBV27 and TRBJ1-1, with D hard to call. Germline values: CDR1 MNHEY, CDR2 SMNVEV (reference sequence). V lost 2 bases and J 5 bases, leaving 12 bases between the germline ends. The CDR3 has 14 residues. CDR3 amino acids: CASSLGPFMTEAFF. In DNA form, the CDR3 reads TGTGCCAGCAGTTTAGGCCCCTTTATGACTGAAGCTTTCTTT.

The chain is built from TRBV5-4 and TRBJ1-1; the D is unclear. V lost 0 bases to trimming and J lost 6 bases, with 9 bases between them. The CDR3 is 13 amino acids. Germline CDR1 SGHNT, CDR2 YYREEE (reference sequence). The CDR3, as DNA: TGTGCCAGCAGCTTGGTTCCGGACGCTGAAGCTTTCTTT. It encodes CASSLVPDAEAFF.

This chain connects TRBV5-1 to TRBJ1-1, with unresolved D. Germline CDR1 and CDR2: SGHRS and YFSETQ. V lost 0 bases, J lost 10 bases, and 7 bases lay in between. This CDR3 has 11 amino acids. The DNA of the CDR3 is TGCGCCAGCAGCTTGGGGGCTGGAGCTTTCTTT. Translating gives CASSLGAGAFF.

The chain combines TRBV2 with TRBJ2-7; unclear D gene. Looked up from germline, CDR1 is SNHLY and CDR2 is FYNNEI. This CDR3 region has 11 residues. V was trimmed by 8 bases and J by 5 bases, leaving 10 bases between them. CDR3 sequence: CASGRQNEQYF. For the CDR3, the DNA is TGTGCCAGCGGCAGACAAAACGAGCAGTACTTC.

The chain recombines TRBV7-6 with TRBJ2-5, with D unclear. This CDR3 comprises 15 residues. Germline V gives CDR1 SGHVS, CDR2 FNYEAQ. V gave up 1 base and J gave up 0 bases, with 9 bases separating them. Written as DNA, the CDR3 is TGTGCCAGCAGCTTAGGACATATGTACCAAGAGACCCAGTACTTC. Its protein product is CASSLGHMYQETQYF.